This is a list of T cell receptor beta chains from one sample in a study of T-cell reconstitution after alpha-beta-depleted transplantation in children. TCRdb redid the calling of the PCR reads with MiXCR, one entry per CDR3 protein. The sample carries about 980,000 distinct CDR3 sequences, 25% to 35% recorded once. Material: PBMCs, mostly from graft donor cells, obtained 360 days after TCRalphabeta/CD19-depleted stem cell transplant. The source is a boy under two years old who had a stem cell transplant for SCID, so the T cells may come from the graft donor. The CDR3 runs from the conserved cysteine through the conserved F or W. Each record gives: CDR3 protein, CDR3 DNA, D gene, V gene, clone size, J gene. A D gene is named only where the DNA matches it firmly. Part of the rows lack a size; the others show once, few, many or a class for expanded clones.

CDR3: CASSFLDRIGTDTQYF; DNA: TGTGCCAGCAGTTTCCTAGACAGGATTGGCACAGATACGCAGTATTTT; D: NA; V: TRBV12-3/TRBV12-4; size: few; J: TRBJ2-3
CDR3: CASSLDWDRAYTGELFF; DNA: TGTGCCAGCAGCTTAGATTGGGACAGGGCCTACACCGGGGAGCTGTTTTTT; D: TRBD1; V: TRBV7-8; size: NA; J: TRBJ2-2
CDR3: CASSNPGTGGGEQYF; DNA: TGCGCCAGCAGTAACCCCGGGACAGGTGGTGGGGAGCAGTACTTC; D: TRBD1; V: TRBV10-1; size: few; J: TRBJ2-7
CDR3: CSAGGFKGFGNEQFF; DNA: TGCAGTGCTGGGGGTTTCAAGGGCTTCGGCAATGAGCAGTTCTTC; D: NA; V: TRBV20-1; size: NA; J: TRBJ2-1
CDR3: CSATARAGGREQYF; DNA: TGCAGTGCCACCGCTCGGGCAGGGGGACGCGAGCAGTACTTC; D: TRBD1; V: TRBV20-1; size: NA; J: TRBJ2-7
CDR3: CASSQGRLVGTQYF; DNA: TGTGCCAGCAGCCAAGGAAGACTAGTCGGGACCCAGTACTTC; D: NA; V: TRBV3-1; size: few; J: TRBJ2-5
CDR3: CASSQDLGSGYEQYF; DNA: TGCGCCAGCAGCCAAGATCTAGGATCAGGATACGAGCAGTACTTC; D: NA; V: TRBV4-3; size: few; J: TRBJ2-7
CDR3: CASSTDWATDTQYF; DNA: TGTGCCAGCAGCACCGACTGGGCCACAGATACGCAGTATTTT; D: NA; V: TRBV11-2; size: NA; J: TRBJ2-3
CDR3: CASSLETTPGETQYF; DNA: TGCGCCAGCAGCTTGGAGACTACCCCGGGGGAGACCCAGTACTTC; D: NA; V: TRBV5-1; size: NA; J: TRBJ2-5
CDR3: CAIRPQGNTGELFF; DNA: TGTGCCATCAGGCCACAGGGGAACACCGGGGAGCTGTTTTTT; D: NA; V: TRBV10-3; size: few; J: TRBJ2-2
CDR3: CSAATGSNSPLHF; DNA: TGCAGTGCTGCTACAGGATCGAATTCACCCCTCCACTTT; D: NA; V: TRBV20-1; size: few; J: TRBJ1-6
CDR3: CASSVGAGANTGELFF; DNA: TGTGCCAGCAGCGTAGGCGCGGGGGCGAACACCGGGGAGCTGTTTTTT; D: TRBD2; V: TRBV9; size: NA; J: TRBJ2-2
CDR3: CASSLQAPTDTQYF; DNA: TGTGCCAGCAGCCTACAGGCGCCCACAGATACGCAGTATTTT; D: NA; V: TRBV6-1; size: once; J: TRBJ2-3
CDR3: CATSGRGEAFF; DNA: TGTGCCACCAGCGGGCGCGGTGAAGCTTTCTTT; D: NA; V: TRBV15; size: few; J: TRBJ1-1
CDR3: CASSSGLGTSTGNEQFF; DNA: TGTGCCAGCAGCTCGGGGCTTGGTACTAGTACGGGCAATGAGCAGTTCTTC; D: NA; V: TRBV5-1; size: NA; J: TRBJ2-1
CDR3: CASSLMRLGAYGYTF; DNA: TGTGCCAGCAGTTTAATGCGCTTAGGAGCGTATGGCTACACCTTC; D: NA; V: TRBV12-3/TRBV12-4; size: NA; J: TRBJ1-2
CDR3: CASSPPGGGATQYF; DNA: TGTGCCAGCTCACCACCGGGCGGCGGGGCTACGCAGTATTTT; D: NA; V: TRBV18; size: NA; J: TRBJ2-3
CDR3: CASSAGSGNTEAFF; DNA: TGTGCCAGCTCTGCAGGATCAGGGAACACTGAAGCTTTCTTT; D: NA; V: TRBV18; size: few; J: TRBJ1-1
CDR3: CVVPPRGQGEQYF; DNA: TGTGTAGTCCCCCCCAGGGGGCAGGGGGAGCAGTACTTC; D: NA; V: TRBV21-1; size: NA; J: TRBJ2-7
CDR3: CASSYGGTGRRLDTQYF; DNA: TGTGCCAGCAGTTACGGGGGGACAGGGCGAAGGTTAGATACGCAGTATTTT; D: TRBD1; V: TRBV12-3/TRBV12-4; size: NA; J: TRBJ2-3
CDR3: CASSWGTGGSEKLFF; DNA: TGCGCCAGCAGCTGGGGGACAGGGGGCAGTGAAAAACTGTTTTTT; D: TRBD1; V: TRBV5-1; size: NA; J: TRBJ1-4
CDR3: CASSIGQAGSNEQFF; DNA: TGTGCCAGTAGTATCGGACAGGCTGGGTCGAATGAGCAGTTCTTC; D: TRBD1; V: TRBV19; size: NA; J: TRBJ2-1
CDR3: CASSYGRGRETEAFF; DNA: TGTGCCAGCAGTTATGGCAGGGGGCGGGAGACTGAAGCTTTCTTT; D: TRBD1; V: TRBV6-5; size: NA; J: TRBJ1-1
CDR3: CASSLWGSTGELFF; DNA: TGTGCCAGCAGTTTATGGGGGTCCACCGGGGAGCTGTTTTTT; D: NA; V: TRBV12-3/TRBV12-4; size: few; J: TRBJ2-2
CDR3: CASSLEPCEKLFF; DNA: TGCGCCAGCAGCTTGGAACCATGTGAAAAACTGTTTTTT; D: NA; V: TRBV5-1; size: NA; J: TRBJ1-4
CDR3: CASSLGLPGYTF; DNA: TGTGCCAGCAGCCTTGGACTGCCTGGCTACACCTTC; D: NA; V: TRBV11-2; size: few; J: TRBJ1-2
CDR3: CASTPALAAGYEQFF; DNA: TGTGCCAGCACCCCTGCGCTGGCGGCGGGTTATGAGCAGTTCTTC; D: NA; V: TRBV12-3/TRBV12-4; size: NA; J: TRBJ2-1
CDR3: CASSQDNPAGPLNEQFF; DNA: TGTGCCAGCAGCCAAGATAATCCGGCAGGGCCCCTAAATGAGCAGTTCTTC; D: NA; V: TRBV3-1; size: NA; J: TRBJ2-1
CDR3: CSATGTADLYYEQYF; DNA: TGCAGTGCTACCGGGACAGCAGATCTCTATTACGAGCAGTACTTC; D: TRBD1; V: TRBV20-1; size: NA; J: TRBJ2-7
CDR3: CASSPWGRPYEAFF; DNA: TGCGCCAGCAGCCCGTGGGGGCGGCCTTATGAAGCTTTCTTT; D: NA; V: TRBV5-1; size: NA; J: TRBJ1-1
CDR3: CASSLAPDLNTEAFF; DNA: TGCGCCAGCAGCTTGGCCCCGGACTTGAACACTGAAGCTTTCTTT; D: NA; V: TRBV5-1; size: NA; J: TRBJ1-1
CDR3: CASSLAVQGAKHF; DNA: TGCGCCAGCAGCTTGGCCGTACAGGGGGCGAAGCATTTT; D: TRBD1; V: TRBV5-1; size: few; J: TRBJ1-5
CDR3: CASSLAGTARYEQYF; DNA: TGCGCCAGCAGCTTAGCCGGGACAGCCAGATACGAGCAGTACTTC; D: TRBD1; V: TRBV5-1; size: NA; J: TRBJ2-7
CDR3: CASSTSALQGAYGELFF; DNA: TGTGCCAGCAGTACATCCGCCCTACAGGGGGCGTACGGGGAGCTGTTTTTT; D: TRBD1; V: TRBV27; size: few; J: TRBJ2-2
CDR3: CASSLRTGILYQETQYF; DNA: TGTGCCAGCAGCTTACGTACAGGGATCCTGTACCAAGAGACCCAGTACTTC; D: NA; V: TRBV5-6; size: few; J: TRBJ2-5
CDR3: CASSSLVSSSGNTIYF; DNA: TGTGCCAGCAGCTCCCTGGTGTCTAGCTCTGGAAACACCATATATTTT; D: NA; V: TRBV12-3/TRBV12-4; size: few; J: TRBJ1-3
CDR3: CASWRSTDTQYF; DNA: TGTGCCAGCTGGCGGAGCACAGATACGCAGTATTTT; D: NA; V: TRBV12-3/TRBV12-4; size: few; J: TRBJ2-3
CDR3: CSARIDGTGPGTQYF; DNA: TGCAGTGCTAGGATCGACGGGACAGGGCCCGGGACCCAGTACTTC; D: TRBD1; V: TRBV20-1; size: once; J: TRBJ2-5
CDR3: CASSQGGLMDIAYEQYF; DNA: TGCGCCAGCAGCCAAGGGGGTTTAATGGACATCGCCTACGAGCAGTACTTC; D: NA; V: TRBV4-1; size: NA; J: TRBJ2-7
CDR3: CASSRVGDETQYF; DNA: TGTGCCAGCAGCCGAGTGGGGGACGAGACCCAGTACTTC; D: NA; V: TRBV11-2; size: NA; J: TRBJ2-5
CDR3: CASSQRAKGGTDTQYF; DNA: TGTGCCAGCAGCCAAAGAGCCAAGGGAGGCACAGATACGCAGTATTTT; D: NA; V: TRBV3-1; size: NA; J: TRBJ2-3
CDR3: CASSLLGEISEQYF; DNA: TGTGCCAGCAGCTTACTCGGGGAAATAAGCGAGCAGTACTTC; D: NA; V: TRBV5-5; size: NA; J: TRBJ2-7
CDR3: CAISDPDVNYGYTF; DNA: TGTGCCATCAGTGACCCGGACGTAAACTATGGCTACACCTTC; D: NA; V: TRBV10-3; size: NA; J: TRBJ1-2
CDR3: CSVGNSPYEQYF; DNA: TGCAGCGTAGGCAACTCGCCCTACGAGCAGTACTTC; D: NA; V: TRBV29-1; size: NA; J: TRBJ2-7
CDR3: CATRQAGLSYNEQFF; DNA: TGCGCCACCCGGCAAGCAGGACTTTCCTACAATGAGCAGTTCTTC; D: NA; V: TRBV5-1; size: NA; J: TRBJ2-1